The source of this TCR beta chain is a study of neurological immune-mediated disorders. The study's findings and limits: The level of TCR clonal expansion was highest in patients with HTLV-1-associated myelopathy and lowest in multiple sclerosis, where it fell below the level seen in healthy controls.

TCRdb ran MiXCR on the 5' RACE reads and lists one entry per CDR3 protein. The sample yields roughly 18,000 distinct CDR3 sequences, over 25% seen once. Germline lookup yields CDR1 SGHDN and CDR2 FVKESK. The CDR3 consists of 13 residues. V was trimmed by 9 bases and J by 7 bases, leaving 13 bases between them. For this clonotype: Antigen: not known.

V gene TRBV14 combines with J gene TRBJ1-6, with TRBD1 as a possible D gene (5 bases). The receptor's source is a man over 45 with HTLV-1-associated myelopathy (HAM/TSP). The specimen was PBMCs. CDR3 region: CASNPGGNSPLHF. The CDR3 DNA reads TGTGCCAGTAACCCCGGGGGAAATTCACCCCTCCACTTT.